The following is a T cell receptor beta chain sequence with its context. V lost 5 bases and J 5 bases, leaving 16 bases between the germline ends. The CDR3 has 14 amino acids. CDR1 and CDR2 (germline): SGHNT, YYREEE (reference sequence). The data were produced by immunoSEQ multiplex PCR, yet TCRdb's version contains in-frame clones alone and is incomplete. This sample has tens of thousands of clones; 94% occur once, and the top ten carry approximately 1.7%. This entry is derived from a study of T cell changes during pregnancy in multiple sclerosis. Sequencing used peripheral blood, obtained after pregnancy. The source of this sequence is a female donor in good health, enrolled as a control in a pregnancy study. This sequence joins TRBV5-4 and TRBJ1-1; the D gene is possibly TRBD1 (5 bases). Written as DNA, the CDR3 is TGTGCCAGCAGACCCGGAGGGGCGCAGACTGAAGCTTTCTTT. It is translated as CASRPGGAQTEAFF. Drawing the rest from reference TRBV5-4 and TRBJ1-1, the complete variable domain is ETGVTQSPTHLIKTRGQQVTLRCSSQSGHNTVSWYQQALGQGPQFIFQYYREEENGRGNFPPRFSGLQFPNYSSELNVNALELDDSALYLCASRPGGAQTEAFFGQGTRLTVV.